The clone carrying this T cell receptor beta chain was found many times. Its cognate antigen is unknown. Unique molecular identifiers were affixed to single, distinct cDNA molecules. One entry per CDR3 protein results from TCRdb running MiXCR on the 5' RACE reads. The sample lists about 110,000 distinct CDR3 sequences; 8.5% to 14% were seen once. This record belongs to a study of early T cells in non-severe SARS-CoV-2 infection. About the research overall: The chains were unpaired, and the sequenced material was bulk RNA from unsorted whole blood.

In germline, CDR1 is SGHRS, CDR2 YFSETQ. The CDR3 has 15 residues. J gave up 3 bases and V 3 bases, and 2 bases lay outside the gene matches. Overall study results and limits: There was a bias toward anti-spike CD8 responses in VDJdb matching, which missed private and CD4 specificities.

The sequence derives from an adult who was a healthcare worker with PCR-confirmed SARS-CoV-2 infection or an uninfected control (not recorded which). The chain recombines TRBV5-1 with TRBJ2-1; 11 nucleotides match TRBD2. The source material was whole blood. The CDR3 here is CASSSGLAGYNEQFF. CDR3 DNA: TGCGCCAGCAGCTCCGGACTAGCGGGCTACAATGAGCAGTTCTTC.